The TCR beta chain under discussion was sequenced for a study of cytomegalovirus exposure and HLA in healthy donors (dated by TCRdb to the late 2010s). About the study as a whole: An earlier analysis of more than 550 of the donors reported about 280 Gb of sequence data and 100 million to 120 million unique TCR beta sequences obtained from some 200 million T cells. Alongside the repertoire data, information on donor age, sex, ethnicity and CMV serostatus was compiled. The study combined high-throughput TCR immunosequencing, statistical association of individual TCRs with disease status, and machine learning to predict cytomegalovirus infection status. Class I and class II HLA loci were covered by the typing at four-digit resolution. A later genetic analysis took genome-wide SNP genotypes for 398 of the 666 donors and used that subset as a discovery cohort. Of the roughly 400 genotyped donors, 65% to 90% fell in the genetic ancestry cluster associated with self-reported Caucasian donors. The aim of the study was to test whether cataloging public T cell receptors could identify signatures of past pathogen exposure. On average, around 240,000 unique TCR beta nucleotide sequences were sequenced per donor among 398 genotyped donors of the cohort, with 15% to 20% of those sequences being non-productive. All discovery cohort repertoires had been generated on a single sequencing platform. In an earlier analysis of 500 to 650 of the donors, high-throughput TCR beta sequencing was used to judge whether each TCR beta V gene segment behaved as functional or pseudogenic. Roughly 5 DR-DQ haplotypes were handled as single units for association and clustering, since linkage in the cohort was strong. Rather than drawing on any new phenotypic data, the later analysis identified candidate immune exposures from TCR beta sequences and the way those sequences occurred across donors. In a later analysis, previously published TCR beta repertoires from 666 donors were re-analyzed and high-resolution HLA genotyping was added so that TCR occurrence patterns could be studied. The study profiled the T cell repertoires of about 640 subjects by immunosequencing and related them to cytomegalovirus serostatus. A separate validation cohort of 100 to 150 different subjects was used in addition to the approximately 640-subject first cohort. The number of typed donors differed by locus: about 620-640 for A, B, C, DRB1 and DQB1; 522 for DQA1; some 590 for DPA1; and approximately 450 for DPB1. An early release that covered about 600 HLA-typed donors contained approximately 300 gigabases of sequencing data and roughly 84 million unique TCR sequences.

Library preparation used the immunoSEQ multiplex PCR assay. For the multiplex PCR, a mixture combining 60 forward primers for TCR Vbeta segments and 13 reverse primers for TCR Jbeta segments was used. The CDR3 region of rearranged TCR beta genes was amplified from genomic DNA with a multiplex PCR assay. The amplified TCR beta libraries were sequenced on the Illumina HiSeq System as 87-base-pair reads. Concerning the study's data processing: A later analysis tallied approximately 87 million unique TCR beta chains across the 660 or so repertoires, and 10 million to 11 million of those chains were shared by two or more donors. A nearest-neighbor algorithm error-corrected the raw reads and collapsed the reads into unique sequences, merging closely related sequences to remove PCR and sequencing errors. V, D and J gene segments were assigned by aligning CDR3 sequences to IMGT reference sequences. For a sequence to be retained, at least a six-nucleotide match to both a V gene segment and a J gene segment was required. Rearrangements were called productive when the CDR3 lacked stop codons and stayed in frame with V and J; all others were non-productive. Following IMGT convention, CDR3 was defined as the stretch from the second conserved V-encoded cysteine up to the conserved J-encoded phenylalanine. The earlier analysis of approximately 590 of the donors excluded any sequence lacking an unambiguous match to a single V gene segment. An earlier analysis of 587 of the donors called V segments functional above 56.7% productive rearrangements and segregating when the between-donor standard deviation exceeded 5%. A statistical classification framework was developed to diagnose cytomegalovirus status using the catalog of TCR beta chain sequences. In a later analysis, V and J genes were assigned by comparing TCR nucleotide sequences against IMGT/GENE-DB human TR gene sequences. Using the TCRdist pipeline, a later analysis assigned CDR3 sequences along with most-parsimonious VDJ recombination scenarios. In a later analysis, each TCR beta chain was defined by its CDR3 amino acid sequence together with its V-gene family, and reads lacking a unique V-gene family were excluded. As a way to deal with suspected cross-contamination and a sequencing artifact, a later analysis dropped 592 nucleotide sequences that were highly shared and had low generation probability. A later analysis calculated a clonal expansion index for each public chain from normalized within-repertoire ranks of inferred template counts. Generation probabilities in a later analysis came from a VDJ recombination model fitted to out-of-frame rearrangements, and those results were checked against IGoR. In a later analysis, hypergeometric tests were used to score TCR-TCR, TCR-HLA and TCR-CMV co-occurrence, with a repertoire-size bias correction applied to TCR pairs. A later analysis estimated false discovery rates by permuting HLA or CMV assignments 20 times. In a later analysis, co-occurring TCRs were grouped using DBSCAN, and TCRdist sequence similarity was added for clustering within HLA-allele-positive subsets. Repertoires with fewer than 30,000 or more than 120,000 public chains, plus five repertoires with anomalous nucleotide sharing, were excluded from co-occurrence clustering. TCRdb retrieved this table from immuneACCESS and kept in-frame rearrangements only. Not all clones are present; in checked studies, unresolved V genes account for under half, and no reason is known for the remainder. For V, J and clone size, that table is used; D and trimming come from the DNA. The sample table holds some 160,000 clones, of which around three quarters were seen once. The ten top clones hold roughly 2.1% of the sample.

What the study reported, not specific to this receptor: Roughly uniform sequencing depth across donors was assumed in presence/absence analyses, although this assumption may not hold. A later analysis found that most CMV-associated TCR beta chains appeared HLA-restricted, with HLA associations seemingly driven largely by CMV exposure. Approximately 18 rarely observed V segments, including chromosome 9 orphons, were excluded from the earlier analysis of approximately 500 of the donors because counts were too low. The classifier was reported to diagnose cytomegalovirus status with high specificity and sensitivity in both the original and validation cohorts. CMV serostatus was the only immune exposure information available for the cohort. Linkage disequilibrium might explain the correlated functional status among segregating V segments, but an unknown experimental factor could not be ruled out. A group of highly shared sequence variants was considered likely to be a technical artifact of the sequencing pipeline. Strong co-occurrence of HLA alleles, especially DR and DQ, made assigning TCR associations to individual alleles difficult. Most TCR sequences were observed very rarely across donors, whereas some public TCRs were present in many individuals. In a later analysis, HLA-associated TCR beta chains showed more clonal expansion and lower generation probabilities than non-associated chains that were equally common. A further reported finding was that TCR beta sequences accurately predicted the HLA-A and HLA-B alleles for most subjects in the first cohort. A later genetic analysis associated a missense DCLRE1C variant with V-gene and J-gene trimming of TCR beta chains, and an independent cohort replicated the association. The authors suggested that the approach could potentially be extended to other disease states and immunological phenotypes. In a later genetic analysis, fewer N-insertions in productive TCRs were reported among donors in an Asian-associated ancestry cluster than the roughly 700-donor mean. In a later analysis, several top co-occurrence clusters were reported to appear linked to parvovirus B19, influenza, CMV and Epstein-Barr virus. In vitro tests confirmed that a few of the cytomegalovirus-associated TCR beta chains recognize cytomegalovirus antigens. In a later analysis, TCR association rates were found to vary across HLA loci, with the most associated TCRs seen for DRB1 alleles and the fewest for HLA-C alleles. A total of 150 or so TCR beta chains were listed by the study as associated with cytomegalovirus. Because the 87-base-pair reads could not distinguish some IMGT-functional V segments, including TRBV6-2 and TRBV6-3, those segments were excluded. The cohort was sequenced for TCR beta chains only, and without alpha or paired-chain data the features that could be detected were limited. Because some donors lacked HLA typing at each locus, the association tests relied only on the typed subset. A later analysis associated about 17,000 TCR beta sequences with specific HLA alleles at a false discovery rate of 0.05. Broadly in line with IMGT annotations, most TCR beta V segments showed up in productive rearrangements about 87% or about 30% of the time in an earlier analysis of approximately 640 of the donors.

The cohort was made up of 666 healthy bone marrow donors. At the time of sampling, every cohort member was nominally healthy, though immune exposures that went unrecorded were likely present. The donor was CMV seronegative and belonged to the group of 352 seronegative cohort members. Each donor provided a peripheral blood sample, and peripheral blood mononuclear cells were used for TCR beta sequencing. Genomic DNA extraction from the blood cell samples was performed with the Qiagen DNeasy Blood Extraction Kit. The CDR3 runs 18 amino acids, cysteine and phenylalanine included. The only DNA kept is the CDR3, 54 bases in frame from the first base. The germline V gene provides CDR1 LGHNA and CDR2 YNFKEQ. Unmatched junction bases come to 9, with V trimmed by 0 bases and J by 4 bases. This clone was found a few times. The clone's antigen remains unknown. No base quality information exists; no much larger clone differs at one position.

This receptor was identified in a man aged 35 to 55 in good health and CMV-seronegative. The sequencing sample was made of PBMCs. The sequence joins TRBV4-2 to TRBJ2-7, and TRBD2 aligns with 13 junction nucleotides. In nucleotide form, the sequence is TGTGCCAGCAGCCAAGATCTGGGCCCACTAGCGGGGGGGTACGAGCAGTACTTC. It codes for CASSQDLGPLAGGYEQYF.